This TCR beta chain was obtained from a study of T cell clones after liver transplantation. Study information: At least one year of complete immunosuppression withdrawal without enzymes over twice normal defined tolerance.

The CDR3 loop spans 13 amino acids. The V end was cut by 3 bases, the J end by 2 bases, with 6 bases between. The V gene's germline CDR1 is SNHLY and CDR2 FYNNEI. Clones were sequenced by immunoSEQ multiplex PCR, and TCRdb holds only the in-frame ones, with some missing. The sample carries 95,000 to 110,000 clones, around 80% recorded once. The rearrangement links TRBV2 to TRBJ2-3; no clear D gene. The source of this sequence is a human patient who received a liver transplant. Some of these T cells may belong to the graft donor. The starting material was CD4+ T cells from blood, obtained about 50 months after liver transplant. DNA of the CDR3: TGTGCCAGCAGTGAGGTCAACACAGATACGCAGTATTTT. It encodes CASSEVNTDTQYF. The whole variable domain, filled in from reference TRBV2 and TRBJ2-3, reads EPEVTQTPSHQVTQMGQEVILRCVPISNHLYFYWYRQILGQKVEFLVSFYNNEISEKSEIFDDQFSVERPDGSNFTLKIRSTKLEDSAMYFCASSEVNTDTQYFGPGTRLTVL.